Below, 27 T cell receptor beta chains from the same sample are listed, as sequenced in a study of vaccination and CD4 T cells after COVID-19. These receptors' targets are unknown. The assay that was used to sequence DNA from cultured CD4+ T cells was the Oncomine TCR Beta short-read assay. A single record per CDR3 protein comes from TCRdb applying MiXCR to the PCR reads. The table lists around 22,000 distinct CDR3 sequences, about 33% of them singletons. As to treatment: approximately nine-day PBMC culture with coronavirus spike peptide pools or control peptides (ViraFEST assay). The sequenced sample consisted of cultured CD4+ T cells from blood. The source is a human donor with COVID-19.

In its sample, this clonotype was seen a few times. The V call is TRBV19, the J call TRBJ1-4; the D is unclear. This CDR3 is 16 amino acids long. V lost 0 bases and J 5 bases, leaving 13 bases between the germline ends. Per germline, CDR1 LNHDA and CDR2 SQIVND (reference sequence). The CDR3: CASSIDLGRWNEKLFF. The CDR3, as DNA: TGTGCCAGTAGTATAGATCTTGGACGATGGAATGAAAAACTGTTTTTT.

This clonotype was seen more than once but under ten times. V gene TRBV25-1 combines with J gene TRBJ1-1; D gene unclear. V lost 6 bases to trimming and J lost 3 bases, with 5 bases between them. In germline, CDR1 is MGHDK, CDR2 SYGVNS. There are 11 residues in the CDR3. The CDR3 DNA reads as TGTGCCAGCAGCTCTTACACTGAAGCTTTCTTT. It codes for CASSSYTEAFF.

The chain joins TRBV24-1 to TRBJ2-2; either TRBD1 or TRBD2 may fit D (5 bases each). Germline V gene data show CDR1 as KGHDR and CDR2 as SFDVKD. This CDR3 region has 15 residues. V was shortened by 3 bases and J by 4 bases, with 11 bases between the two germline ends. DNA for the CDR3: TGTGCCACCAGTGATCCCGGGACCCTCACCGGGGAGCTGTTTTTT. Its translation: CATSDPGTLTGELFF.

The chain has TRBV20-1 and TRBJ2-5; 9 nucleotides match TRBD2. CDR1 is DFQATT, CDR2 SNEGSKA, per germline (reference sequence). J lost 5 bases, V lost 6 bases, and 4 bases had no gene match. The CDR3 spans 12 residues. CDR3 DNA sequence: TGCAGTGCCATAGCGGGGGTGGAGACCCAGTACTTC. It encodes CSAIAGVETQYF.

The CDR3 DNA is TGTGCCAGCAGCTTACGGGACCTAGCCTACAATGAGCAGTTCTTC. Its protein is CASSLRDLAYNEQFF. The V call is TRBV7-2, the J call TRBJ2-1, with D perhaps TRBD1 or TRBD2 (5 bases each). The CDR3 covers 15 residues. V was trimmed by 2 bases and J by 2 bases, leaving 10 bases between them. The germline gives CDR1 SGHTA, CDR2 FQGNSA.

The chain joins TRBV6-5 to TRBJ1-2, with D perhaps matching TRBD1 (5 bases). V was clipped by 3 bases and J by 8 bases, with 10 bases between them. Germline lookup yields CDR1 MNHEY and CDR2 SVGAGI. This CDR3 spans 12 amino acids. The CDR3 DNA reads TGTGCCAGCAGTTATGCAGGGCGAGGCTACACCTTC. This codes for CASSYAGRGYTF.

V usage is TRBV7-2 and J usage is TRBJ1-6; D perhaps matches TRBD1 (5 bases). The CDR3 has 16 amino acids. Germline V gene sequence: CDR1 SGHTA, CDR2 FQGNSA. V was shortened by 7 bases and J by 6 bases, with 19 bases between the two germline ends. The CDR3 DNA reads TGTGCCAGCATCCTCACGTCAGGGATAACTAATTCACCCCTCCACTTT. Translating it yields CASILTSGITNSPLHF.

The rearrangement uses TRBV11-3 and TRBJ1-1, with D perhaps matching TRBD1 (5 bases). V was shortened by 2 bases and J by 4 bases, with 23 bases between the two germline ends. CDR3 length equals 18 residues. The V gene's germline CDR1 is SGHNT and CDR2 YENEEA. The CDR3: CASSLNPWFSTGSTEAFF. CDR3 DNA: TGTGCCAGCAGCTTAAATCCTTGGTTCTCTACAGGAAGCACTGAAGCTTTCTTT.

A few counts support this clonotype. The rearrangement links TRBV25-1 to TRBJ2-3, with TRBD2 matching over 7 bases. From germline, CDR1 is MGHDK and CDR2 SYGVNS. The CDR3 sequence is 10 residues long. V was clipped by 8 bases and J by 10 bases; unmatched bases: 3. In DNA form, the CDR3 reads TGTGCCAGCCGGGGGGTAGCGCAGTATTTT. Its translation: CASRGVAQYF.

This clonotype was counted a few times. The chain links TRBV4-1 to TRBJ1-4; D possibly corresponds to TRBD1 (6 bases). The V gene lost 0 bases and the J gene lost 7 bases, with 12 bases spanning the gap. Germline V gene lookup returns CDR1 MGHRA and CDR2 YSYEKL. The CDR3 has 15 amino acids. CDR3: CASSQDNRVGEKLFF. The DNA for the CDR3 is TGCGCCAGCAGCCAAGACAACAGGGTGGGTGAAAAACTGTTTTTT.

The chain joins TRBV4-3 to TRBJ1-6; D gene uncertain. The germline gives CDR1 LGHNA, CDR2 YSLEER. Trimming took off 0 bases at V and 0 bases at J, with 9 bases between the two ends. This CDR3 has 17 residues. DNA of the CDR3: TGCGCCAGCAGCCAAGAACGTGAGAGCTCCTATAATTCACCCCTCCACTTT. This encodes CASSQERESSYNSPLHF.

This clonotype has a handful of counts. V is TRBV2 and J is TRBJ2-7, with D uncertain. Germline loops: CDR1 SNHLY, CDR2 FYNNEI. The V end lost 2 bases, the J end lost 6 bases, and 11 bases lay between the germline ends. The CDR3 length is 13 residues. CDR3 residues: CASSESAPTEQYF. For the CDR3, the DNA is TGTGCCAGCAGTGAATCAGCACCTACCGAGCAGTACTTC.

This clonotype was seen a handful of times. The chain joins TRBV15 to TRBJ1-4; 8 bases match TRBD1. Germline values: CDR1 LNHNV, CDR2 YYDKDF (reference sequence). Trimming at V came to 1 base and at J to 8 bases, leaving 6 bases not matched to a gene. This CDR3 is 15 amino acids long. The CDR3 loop is CATSRARTGNEKLFF. The CDR3, as DNA: TGTGCCACCAGCAGAGCCAGGACAGGGAACGAAAAACTGTTTTTT.

This clonotype was counted a few times. The chain has TRBV6-5 and TRBJ1-6, with D perhaps TRBD1 (6 bases). The CDR3 runs to 14 residues. Germline CDR1 and CDR2: MNHEY and SVGAGI. Between the trimmed V and J ends, which lost 2 bases and 7 bases, there was a span of 9 bases. The CDR3 DNA reads TGTGCCAGCAGTTACGGCAGGGGCAATTCACCCCTCCACTTT. Protein sequence: CASSYGRGNSPLHF.

This clonotype is medium-sized. V usage is TRBV30 and J usage is TRBJ1-2; 9 nucleotides agree with TRBD1. The junction had 8 bases not matched to a gene; V was cut back by 3 bases and J by 3 bases. This CDR3 has 15 amino acids. Looked up from germline, CDR1 is GTSNPN and CDR2 is SVGIG (reference sequence). The CDR3 sequence: CAWSRDRAFHYGYTF. For the CDR3, the DNA is TGTGCCTGGAGCCGGGACAGGGCTTTTCACTATGGCTACACCTTC.

The rearrangement joins TRBV25-1 to TRBJ1-6, with D uncertain. In germline, CDR1 is MGHDK, CDR2 SYGVNS. The CDR3 extends over 15 amino acids. The ends were cut back, 4 bases at V and 4 bases at J, with 11 bases in the middle. The CDR3 DNA follows: TGTGCCAGCAGTGGGGTAGGGCTTTATAATTCACCCCTCCACTTT. Translating it yields CASSGVGLYNSPLHF. Combining the CDR3 with reference TRBV25-1 and TRBJ1-6 gives the whole variable domain EADIYQTPRYLVIGTGKKITLECSQTMGHDKMYWYQQDPGMELHLIHYSYGVNSTEKGDLSSESTVSRIRTEHFPLTLESARPSHTSQYLCASSGVGLYNSPLHFGNGTRLTVT.

This clonotype was observed a handful of times. The chain carries TRBV6-1 and TRBJ2-7; D is ambiguous. CDR1 and CDR2 from the germline V gene are MNHNS and SASEGT. V shed 6 bases and J shed 3 bases, with 9 bases lying between them. The CDR3 runs to 12 residues. CDR3: CASSAQVYEQYF. Written as DNA, the CDR3 is TGTGCCAGCAGCGCGCAAGTCTACGAGCAGTACTTC.

The table lists this clonotype with a few counts. The gene calls are TRBV2 and TRBJ1-3, with D possibly TRBD1 on 6 matching bases. Germline values: CDR1 SNHLY, CDR2 FYNNEI. The CDR3 totals 15 residues. V was shortened by 6 bases and J by 0 bases, with 12 bases between the two germline ends. CDR3: CASRRQDSSGNTIYF. The DNA for the CDR3 is TGTGCCAGCAGAAGACAGGATTCCTCTGGAAACACCATATATTTT.

The rearrangement links TRBV25-1 to TRBJ2-5, with D possibly being TRBD1 or TRBD2 (5 bases each). V was shortened by 2 bases and J by 5 bases, with 15 bases between the two germline ends. The CDR3 runs to 15 residues. Germline CDR1 is MGHDK and CDR2 is SYGVNS. For the CDR3, the DNA is TGTGCCAGCAGTGAAGGGGACGGACGTCGGGAGACCCAGTACTTC. It specifies CASSEGDGRRETQYF.

CDR3 nucleotide sequence: TGCAGTGCCACGGACCGCGGGGGGCTTTCCTACAATGAGCAGTTCTTC. It yields the protein CSATDRGGLSYNEQFF. The chain recombines TRBV20-1 with TRBJ2-1, with 8 positions matching TRBD2. Germline values: CDR1 DFQATT, CDR2 SNEGSKA (reference sequence). The CDR3 is 16 amino acids. Trimming took 6 bases from V and 1 from J; bases not matched to a gene: 11.

The CDR3 protein is CASKTEYNEQFF. Written as DNA, the CDR3 is TGTGCCAGCAAGACAGAGTACAATGAGCAGTTCTTC. The chain couples TRBV6-2 or TRBV6-3 to TRBJ2-1; tentative D call: TRBD1 (5 bases). The V gene's germline CDR1 is MNHEY and CDR2 SVGEGT. This CDR3 has 12 amino acids. Trimming pared 7 bases from V and 4 bases from J, leaving 8 bases between.

This chain uses TRBV18 with TRBJ1-5; perhaps TRBD1 as D (6 bases). Between the trimmed V and J ends, which lost 3 bases and 0 bases, there was a span of 12 bases. Per germline, CDR1 KGHSH and CDR2 LQKENI. The CDR3 spans 16 residues. CDR3 DNA: TGTGCCAGCTCACCCCTACCAGGGGATAGCAATCAGCCCCAGCATTTT. It specifies CASSPLPGDSNQPQHF.

The genes are TRBV5-8 and TRBJ2-3; TRBD2 agrees at 9 bases. The CDR3 covers 15 residues. The germline CDR1 and CDR2 sequences are SGHTS and YDEGEE. Losses at the gene ends were 6 bases for V and 5 bases for J; bases not matched to a gene: 10. CDR3 nucleotide sequence: TGTGCCAGCACTCCGCGGGGGGGCGCTGGAGATACGCAGTATTTT. It specifies CASTPRGGAGDTQYF. The full variable domain, rest sourced from reference TRBV5-8 and TRBJ2-3, is EAGVTQSPTHLIKTRGQQATLRCSPISGHTSVYWYQQALGLGLQFLLWYDEGEERNRGNFPPRFSGRQFPNYSSELNVNALELEDSALYLCASTPRGGAGDTQYFGPGTRLTVL.

This chain connects TRBV12-3 or TRBV12-4 to TRBJ1-5; unclear D gene. Trimming left V 3 bases short and J 1 base short, with 10 bases between. The CDR3 is 15 residues long. In DNA, the CDR3 is TGTGCCAGCAGTTTCTGGGTAAGAAGCAATCAGCCCCAGCATTTT. Its translation: CASSFWVRSNQPQHF.

This clonotype showed up just a few times. This chain links TRBV23-1 with TRBJ1-6; D perhaps matches TRBD1 (5 bases). TRBV23-1 is an ORF for which the function is uncertain. The CDR3 covers 12 residues. As DNA, the CDR3 is TGCGGATGGGGCGAGCCGAATTCACCCCTCCACTTT. Its translation: CGWGEPNSPLHF.

This chain connects TRBV7-2 to TRBJ2-2; 9 nucleotides agree with TRBD2. V lost 3 bases to trimming and J lost 7 bases; unmatched junction nucleotides: 12. CDR1 is SGHTA, CDR2 FQGNSA, per germline. The CDR3 runs 17 residues. The CDR3 bases are TGTGCCAGCAGCTTCGGTCGGCGGGGGGGCCGCGTCGGGGAGCTGTTTTTT. Protein: CASSFGRRGGRVGELFF.

CDR3 sequence: CASSPDSGASGNTIYF. The CDR3 DNA follows: TGTGCCAGCAGCCCAGACAGCGGCGCCTCTGGAAACACCATATATTTT. The chain uses TRBV7-2 and TRBJ1-3, with D possibly being TRBD1 (5 bases). The CDR3 covers 16 residues. The V gene lost 5 bases and the J gene lost 0 bases, with 14 bases spanning the gap. Germline-derived CDR1 and CDR2 are SGHTA and FQGNSA. The full variable domain, completed using reference TRBV7-2 and TRBJ1-3, is GAGVSQSPSNKVTEKGKDVELRCDPISGHTALYWYRQSLGQGLEFLIYFQGNSAPDKSGLPSDRFSAERTGGSVSTLTIQRTQQEDSAVYLCASSPDSGASGNTIYFGEGSWLTVV.